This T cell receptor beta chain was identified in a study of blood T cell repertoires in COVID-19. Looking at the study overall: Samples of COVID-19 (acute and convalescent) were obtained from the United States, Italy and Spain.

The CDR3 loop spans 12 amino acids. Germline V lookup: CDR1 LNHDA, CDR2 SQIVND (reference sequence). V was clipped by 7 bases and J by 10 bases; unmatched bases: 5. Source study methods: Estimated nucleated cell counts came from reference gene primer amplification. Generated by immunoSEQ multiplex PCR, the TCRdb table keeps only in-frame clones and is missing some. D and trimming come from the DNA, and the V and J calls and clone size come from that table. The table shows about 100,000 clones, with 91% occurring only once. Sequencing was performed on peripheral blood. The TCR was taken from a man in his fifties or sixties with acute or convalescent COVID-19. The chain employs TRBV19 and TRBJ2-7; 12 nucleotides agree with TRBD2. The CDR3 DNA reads TGTGCCAGTACGGGACTAGCGGGCTTTCAGTACTTC. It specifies CASTGLAGFQYF.